This T cell receptor beta chain is from a study of response to subunit inactivated influenza vaccine. TCRdb independently ran MiXCR on the RT-PCR reads; one entry per CDR3 protein. Of 500,000 to 550,000 distinct CDR3 sequences listed, approximately 7.8% are singletons. Per germline, CDR1 ENHRY and CDR2 SYGVKD. The CDR3 runs to 17 residues. V gave up 0 bases and J gave up 0 bases, with 11 bases separating them. The receptor was derived from a man between 50 and 70 years old who received an inactivated influenza vaccine. This chain uses TRBV10-3 with TRBJ2-2; weak D call: TRBD1 (6 bases). Sample: PBMCs from blood, taken around 25 months after vaccination. The CDR3 coding sequence is TGTGCCATCAGTGAGTCGGGGCAGGGGACGAACACCGGGGAGCTGTTTTTT. Protein sequence: CAISESGQGTNTGELFF.